A selection of T cell receptor beta chains follows, all from one sample in a study of cytomegalovirus exposure and HLA in healthy donors. The data were produced by immunoSEQ multiplex PCR, yet TCRdb's version contains in-frame clones alone and is incomplete. The profile shows about 120,000 clones, about 75% of them singletons. Sequencing was carried out using PBMCs. The origin of the receptors is a woman in her thirties or forties in good health and CMV-seropositive. CDR3s include the opening cysteine and the closing phenylalanine or tryptophan. The order of the fields is clone size, D gene, J gene, V gene, CDR3 DNA, CDR3 protein. A D gene is named only where the DNA matches it firmly. Expanded clones are given a class, and other clones once, few, many or no size at all.

-,-,TRBJ1-4,TRBV6-5,TGTGCCAGCAGTCACCCCGGGGAGGGTAATGAAAAACTGTTTTTT,CASSHPGEGNEKLFF
-,TRBD2,TRBJ2-3,TRBV19,TGTGCCACCGATAGCGGGGGGGCTCCCCATACGCAGTATTTT,CATDSGGAPHTQYF
-,-,TRBJ1-1,TRBV5-4,TGTGCCAGCAGGAGGTCTACTGAAGCTTTCTTT,CASRRSTEAFF
-,TRBD1,TRBJ1-6,TRBV27,TGTGCCAGCAGTTTAAAGATCGGACAGGTGGAGTTTTCACCCCTCCACTTT,CASSLKIGQVEFSPLHF
-,-,TRBJ1-6,TRBV7-2,TGTGCCAGCAGCTACCATACTGATAATTCACCCCTCCACTTT,CASSYHTDNSPLHF
-,TRBD1,TRBJ1-1,TRBV5-1,TGCGCCAGCAGACCCGGACAGGGGCGGATCACTGAAGCTTTCTTT,CASRPGQGRITEAFF
-,-,TRBJ1-6,TRBV14,TGTGCCAGCAGCCAAGGGCTGAATTCACCCCTCCACTTT,CASSQGLNSPLHF
-,-,TRBJ2-7,TRBV5-6,TGTGCCAGCAGCCTTACGGGGGAGCAGTACTTC,CASSLTGEQYF
-,TRBD1,TRBJ2-1,TRBV7-2,TGTGCCAGCAGCACTACCGGGACAGGGGTATTTGAGCAGTTCTTC,CASSTTGTGVFEQFF
once,TRBD2,TRBJ2-5,TRBV19,TGTGCCAGTAGTATGGGGGGACTAGCGGGGACCGGTCCCCAGGTGGCCCAGTACTTC,CASSMGGLAGTGPQVAQYF
-,-,TRBJ1-2,TRBV7-2,TGTGCCAGCAGCTCGACAGATTATGGCTACACCTTC,CASSSTDYGYTF
once,-,TRBJ2-1,TRBV7-3,TGTGCCAGCAGCGCCTCGGGGAGGATCGGGAATGAGCAGTTCTTC,CASSASGRIGNEQFF
-,-,TRBJ2-7,TRBV6-1,TGTGCCTCAGCGACAGGTTCTCTCTCCTACGAGCAGTACTTC,CASATGSLSYEQYF
-,-,TRBJ2-5,TRBV2,TGTGCCAGCAGGGAACCGCGTCAGGACAAGTACCAAGAGACCCAGTACTTC,CASREPRQDKYQETQYF